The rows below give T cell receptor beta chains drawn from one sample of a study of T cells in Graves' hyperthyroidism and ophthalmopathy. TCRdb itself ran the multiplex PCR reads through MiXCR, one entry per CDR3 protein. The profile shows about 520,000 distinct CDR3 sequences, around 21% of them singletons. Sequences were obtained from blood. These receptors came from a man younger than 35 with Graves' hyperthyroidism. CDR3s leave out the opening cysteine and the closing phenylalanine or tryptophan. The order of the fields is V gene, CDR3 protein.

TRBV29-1	SAIPQGNGYT
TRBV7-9	ASRDPGPPGEQY
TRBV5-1	ASSLVGAGAEAF
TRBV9	ASSVSTGTYEQY
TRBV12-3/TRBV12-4	ASSLSPRSPEAF
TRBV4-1	ASSPGQGITGELF
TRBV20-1	SARDLGAAHQH
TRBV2	ASSEGGTEAC
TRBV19	ASSIGGTNQPQH
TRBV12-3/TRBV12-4	ASSLYEQY
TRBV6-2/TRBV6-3	ASSYDLAGSTYEQY
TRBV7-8	ASSNRDRKETQY
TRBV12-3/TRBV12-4	ASSPIPGELC
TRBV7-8	ASSIISRVSSSYEQY
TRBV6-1	ASRGGGRAGSPLH
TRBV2	ASSVQPEAF
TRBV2	ASRGPGRFYGYT